The T cell receptor beta chain under discussion was sequenced for a study of cytomegalovirus exposure and HLA in healthy donors. Overall study results and limits: Sequencing had likely introduced a cluster of highly shared sequence variants as an artifact. A classifier reportedly called cytomegalovirus status with high sensitivity and specificity. Indistinguishable V segments, including TRBV6-2 and TRBV6-3, were excluded.

The CDR3 consists of 14 residues. V was clipped by 7 bases and J by 4 bases; unmatched bases: 5. Germline lookup yields CDR1 SGHAT and CDR2 FQNNGV. About this clone: Its antigen is unknown.

The PCR made use of 60 Vbeta and 13 Jbeta primers. The method was immunoSEQ multiplex PCR; TCRdb's version includes in-frame clones alone and lacks a portion of them. The sample includes fewer than 120,000 clones, about three quarters of them seen just once. Sequencing was carried out using PBMCs. This TCR came from a woman aged 25-40 years in good health and CMV-seronegative. The J gene is TRBJ2-1, the V gene TRBV11-2, with TRBD1 matching 9 bases. The CDR3 sequence is CASTPGQGYNEQFF. The CDR3 DNA reads TGTGCCAGCACTCCGGGACAGGGTTACAATGAGCAGTTCTTC.